This record concerns one TCR beta chain sequence. Its target is unknown. This sample is part of a study of CD8 T cells in Susac syndrome. Study-level background: Patients with Susac syndrome had blood drawn and were at that point therapy-naive, on corticosteroids, or on intravenous immunoglobulin alone. Study-wide points: The CD4+ T cell repertoires, which came from Susac syndrome patients, showed no sign of clonal expansion.

Reverse transcription of about 0.45 to 1 ug RNA was carried out with random hexamers. Multiplex immunoSEQ PCR targeted 54 Vbeta and 13 Jbeta TCR beta segments. One entry per CDR3 protein, called by TCRdb with MiXCR from the immunoSEQ multiplex PCR reads. The sample includes 150,000 to 200,000 distinct CDR3 sequences, around 95% of them seen just once. Negative isolation was used for CD8+ and CD4+ T cells, and FACS enrichment was applied to TEMRA cells. The sequence derives from a human donor with Susac syndrome. The specimen sequenced was CD4+ T cells from PBMCs.

The CDR3 is CASTPRGSYEQYF. The CDR3 nucleotides are TGTGCCAGCACCCCGCGAGGCAGCTACGAGCAGTACTTC. The chain joins TRBV27 to TRBJ2-7; D call uncertain. The CDR3 is made up of 13 amino acids. CDR1 is MNHEY and CDR2 is SMNVEV in the germline V gene (reference sequence). V shed 7 bases and J shed 3 bases, with 13 bases lying between them.